The 21 T cell receptor beta chains listed next were all sequenced from one sample in a study of early T cells in non-severe SARS-CoV-2 infection. TCRdb re-called the 5' RACE reads through MiXCR, storing one row per CDR3 protein. The sample yields 40,000 to 55,000 distinct CDR3 sequences, around 6.5% seen once. The sequencing here drew on whole blood, taken at baseline. The receptors come from an adult who was a healthcare worker with PCR-confirmed SARS-CoV-2 infection or an uninfected control (not recorded which).

The V call is TRBV20-1, the J call TRBJ2-7; 9 bases match TRBD1. CDR1 is DFQATT, CDR2 SNEGSKA, per germline (reference sequence). Trimming cost V 4 bases and J 5 bases; bases outside gene matches: 9. CDR3 length equals 14 residues. The CDR3 DNA is TGCAGTGCTATTACAGGGGGCGTCAGGAACGAGCAGTACTTC. The encoded protein is CSAITGGVRNEQYF.

The chain uses TRBV6-1 and TRBJ1-1, with 9 bases lining up with TRBD1. This CDR3 region has 14 residues. Trimming took 10 bases from V and 3 from J; bases not matched to a gene: 9. Germline V gives CDR1 MNHNS, CDR2 SASEGT. The chain's CDR3 is CAITTGGFYTEAFF. The CDR3 coding sequence is TGTGCCATCACAACAGGGGGCTTTTACACTGAAGCTTTCTTT.

The sample holds many counts of this clonotype. The chain carries TRBV11-2 and TRBJ2-6, with D possibly TRBD2 on 5 matching bases. Trimming took off 3 bases at V and 0 bases at J, with 12 bases between the two ends. Germline V CDR1 and CDR2: SGHAT, FQNNGV. This CDR3 contains 17 residues. Here the CDR3 reads CASSLDFSNSGANVLTF. In DNA, the CDR3 is TGTGCCAGCAGCTTGGACTTTTCCAACTCTGGGGCCAACGTCCTGACTTTC. The variable domain in full, with the rest retrieved from reference TRBV11-2 and TRBJ2-6, is EAGVAQSPRYKIIEKRQSVAFWCNPISGHATLYWYQQILGQGPKLLIQFQNNGVVDDSQLPKDRFSAERLKGVDSTLKIQPAKLEDSAVYLCASSLDFSNSGANVLTFGAGSRLTVL.

This chain links TRBV6-6 with TRBJ2-2; 9 bases line up with TRBD1. Unmatched junction bases numbered 8, after V lost 6 bases and J lost 6 bases. Germline CDR1 is MNHNY and CDR2 is SVGAGI (reference sequence). CDR3 length: 15 residues. The CDR3 is CASRRTGERAGELFF. The CDR3, as DNA: TGTGCCAGCAGGAGGACAGGGGAACGAGCCGGGGAGCTGTTTTTT.

This clonotype was detected only a few times. The chain is built from TRBV4-3 and TRBJ2-3; 13 bases map to TRBD2. The germline V gene has CDR1 LGHNA and CDR2 YSLEER. The CDR3 is 18 residues long. V lost 0 bases and J lost 3; bases outside the gene matches: 6. CDR3 residues: CASSQDTSGGAWTDTQYF. The CDR3 coding sequence is TGCGCCAGCAGCCAAGATACTAGCGGGGGGGCCTGGACAGATACGCAGTATTTT.

This clonotype was seen many times. The chain employs TRBV13 and TRBJ2-3; 12 nucleotides agree with TRBD2. Germline assignment: CDR1 PRHDT and CDR2 FYEKMQ (reference sequence). The CDR3 sequence is 16 residues long. After removal of 5 bases from V and 2 bases from J, the junction contained 5 bases not matched to a gene. As DNA, the CDR3 is TGTGCCAGCAGCCCCGGACTAGCGGGGCCCACAGATACGCAGTATTTT. This codes for CASSPGLAGPTDTQYF. Variable domain in full (rest from reference TRBV13 and TRBJ2-3): AAGVIQSPRHLIKEKRETATLKCYPIPRHDTVYWYQQGPGQDPQFLISFYEKMQSDKGSIPDRFSAQQFSDYHSELNMSSLELGDSALYFCASSPGLAGPTDTQYFGPGTRLTVL.

This clonotype was seen only a few times. This chain connects TRBV28 to TRBJ2-1; D is undetermined. CDR3 length equals 14 residues. Germline CDR1 is MDHEN and CDR2 is SYDVKM. With 8 bases removed from V and 2 bases from J, the gap between germline ends came to 13 bases. The CDR3 region has the DNA TGTGCCAGCCAACCCTATTTGGCCTACAATGAGCAGTTCTTC. Translating gives CASQPYLAYNEQFF.

The table lists this clonotype with a few counts. J is TRBJ2-1 and V is TRBV11-3, with a weak D call TRBD2 (6 bases). Trimming took off 0 bases at V and 5 bases at J, with 8 bases between the two ends. This CDR3 region has 14 residues. Germline CDR1 reads SGHNT; CDR2 reads YENEEA. The CDR3 DNA is TGTGCCAGCAGCTTAGAAGGCGGGAACAATGAGCAGTTCTTC. Its protein is CASSLEGGNNEQFF.

This clonotype was seen at least ten times. The chain employs TRBV10-3 and TRBJ2-7, with D hard to call. CDR1 and CDR2 (germline): ENHRY, SYGVKD. CDR3 length: 12 amino acids. V was pared by 9 bases and J by 1 base, with 10 bases between. CDR3 DNA: TGTGCCATTTCGGGTGGATCCTACGAGCAGTACTTC. This sequence encodes CAISGGSYEQYF.

Ten or more counts support this clonotype. The rearrangement links TRBV5-1 to TRBJ1-6; 9 bases fit TRBD1. CDR1 SGHRS and CDR2 YFSETQ come from the germline V gene. V shed 4 bases, J shed 12 bases, and the junction held 8 bases outside the gene matches. CDR3 size: 14 residues. The CDR3 protein is CASSRQDRGGPLHF. CDR3 DNA: TGCGCCAGCAGCAGACAGGACAGGGGAGGACCCCTCCACTTT.

The sample holds a few counts of this clonotype. This chain links TRBV11-2 with TRBJ2-7; TRBD1 agrees at 12 bases. Germline trimming cut 6 bases from V and 2 bases from J; bases unmatched to any gene: 5. The length of the CDR3 is 15 residues. The germline gives CDR1 SGHAT, CDR2 FQNNGV. The CDR3 region has the DNA TGTGCCAGCAGTTCCGGGACAGGGGGCGCCTACGAGCAGTACTTC. Translation gives CASSSGTGGAYEQYF.

The chain carries TRBV24-1 and TRBJ2-1; D is possibly TRBD1 (6 bases). V lost 9 bases to trimming and J lost 4 bases, with 15 bases between them. Germline-derived CDR1 and CDR2 are KGHDR and SFDVKD. The CDR3 runs 14 residues. DNA for the CDR3: TGTGCCACCCAGGGGATTGGGGCGTACAATGAGCAGTTCTTC. Amino acid sequence: CATQGIGAYNEQFF.

In this sample, this clonotype turned up many times. The chain has TRBV12-3 or TRBV12-4 and TRBJ1-6; D call uncertain. There are 14 residues in the CDR3. The germline V and J ends were trimmed by 4 bases and 9 bases, with 13 bases remaining between them. In DNA, the CDR3 is TGTGCCAGCAGTTACGGATCCCAGTCTTCACCCCTCCACTTT. As protein: CASSYGSQSSPLHF.

The genes are TRBV7-6 and TRBJ2-7, with TRBD2 matching 13 bases. Germline-derived CDR1 and CDR2 are SGHVS and FNYEAQ. This CDR3 contains 17 residues. The junction had 9 bases not matched to a gene; V was cut back by 1 base and J by 6 bases. The CDR3 coding sequence is TGTGCCAGCAGCTTAGTCCCCAAGGGACTAGCGGGGAGCGAGCAGTACTTC. This sequence encodes CASSLVPKGLAGSEQYF. Supplemented by reference TRBV7-6 and TRBJ2-7, the full variable domain reads GAGVSQSPRYKVTKRGQDVALRCDPISGHVSLYWYRQALGQGPEFLTYFNYEAQQDKSGLPNDRFSAERPEGSISTLTIQRTEQRDSAMYRCASSLVPKGLAGSEQYFGPGTRLTVT.

The J gene is TRBJ2-5, the V gene TRBV4-2, with D perhaps matching TRBD2 (5 bases). With 1 base removed from V and 1 base from J, the gap between germline ends came to 13 bases. CDR1 and CDR2 from the germline V gene are LGHNA and YNFKEQ. The CDR3 covers 16 residues. The CDR3 reads CASSQAGTDPQETQYF. CDR3 DNA sequence: TGTGCCAGCAGCCAAGCGGGAACAGACCCCCAAGAGACCCAGTACTTC.

This clonotype was detected ten times or more. V gene TRBV6-5 combines with J gene TRBJ2-3; D perhaps matches TRBD2 (6 bases). The germline gives CDR1 MNHEY, CDR2 SVGAGI. The CDR3 runs to 14 residues. V was pared by 8 bases and J by 1 base, with 13 bases between. The CDR3 DNA reads TGTGCCAGCTCCCCGGGAGTGGGCACAGATACGCAGTATTTT. Translating it yields CASSPGVGTDTQYF.

This clonotype was detected many times. V is TRBV5-8 and J is TRBJ1-1, with D maybe TRBD1 (5 bases). Germline CDR1 is SGHTS and CDR2 is YDEGEE. With 0 bases removed from V and 4 bases from J, the gap between germline ends came to 13 bases. The CDR3 length is 15 residues. The CDR3 loop is CASSLEGAVATEAFF. CDR3 DNA: TGTGCCAGCAGCTTGGAAGGGGCCGTGGCCACTGAAGCTTTCTTT.

This clonotype was counted at least ten times. CDR3 sequence reads: CASRGDSHTGELFF. Here the CDR3 DNA reads TGTGCCAGCAGGGGGGACAGTCACACCGGGGAGCTGTTTTTT. This chain connects TRBV6-6 to TRBJ2-2, with 7 nucleotides matching TRBD1. The CDR3 totals 14 residues. V was clipped by 6 bases and J by 3 bases; unmatched bases: 4. Germline V gene lookup returns CDR1 MNHNY and CDR2 SVGAGI (reference sequence).

With regard to this clonotype: This clone may be a read error of a much larger clone one base away. The chain recombines TRBV7-9 with TRBJ2-7; D is possibly TRBD2 (6 bases). The CDR3 length is 14 residues. The germline V gene encodes CDR1 SEHNR and CDR2 FQNEAQ (reference sequence). V lost 2 bases, J lost 3 bases, and 11 bases lay in between. CDR3 sequence (DNA): TGTGCCAGCAGCTTAACTAACGGGAGCTACGAGCAGTACTTC. Translating gives CASSLTNGSYEQYF.

Only one count was recorded for this clonotype. A read error may explain this, as a much larger clone is one base away. Lacking the conserved final phenylalanine or tryptophan, this CDR3 likely reflects a read error. The chain couples TRBV11-2 to TRBJ2-2; a possible D gene is TRBD2 (5 bases). V was shortened by 10 bases and J by 5 bases, with 20 bases between the two germline ends. The germline V gene has CDR1 SGHAT and CDR2 FQNNGV. This CDR3 region has 15 residues. The CDR3: CATSRATVGTGELFL. DNA of the CDR3: TGTGCCACCTCGAGGGCCACGGTGGGAACCGGGGAGCTGTTTTTG.

V is TRBV21-1 and J is TRBJ2-3; the table's D call of TRBD1 was not tested on the DNA. TRBV21-1 has pseudogene status. The CDR3 loop spans 12 amino acids. The CDR3 region has the DNA TGTGCCAGCAGCAAAGCAGGGGCCAGGGAGTATTTT. Translated, it gives CASSKAGAREYF.